The 21 T cell receptor beta chains given below trace back to one sample, sequenced in a study of early T cells in non-severe SARS-CoV-2 infection. TCRdb reprocessed the 5' RACE reads with MiXCR, giving one entry per CDR3 protein. The profile covers fewer than 70,000 distinct CDR3 sequences, with around 12% appearing a single time and around 2.8% taken by the ten largest. Sequenced material: whole blood. Receptors originate from an adult who was a healthcare worker with PCR-confirmed SARS-CoV-2 infection or an uninfected control (not recorded which).

This clonotype was found many times. The chain uses TRBV19 and TRBJ2-7; 9 bases are a match to TRBD1. J was trimmed by 12 bases and V by 2 bases; bases with no gene match: 11. This CDR3 spans 14 amino acids. From germline, CDR1 is LNHDA and CDR2 SQIVND (reference sequence). The DNA for the CDR3 is TGTGCCAGTAGTATACGGCCGAGGGACAGGGAAAGGTACTTC. Residues: CASSIRPRDRERYF.

This clonotype occurred a few times. The chain employs TRBV25-1 and TRBJ1-1; D is possibly TRBD1 (6 bases). V was clipped by 4 bases and J by 1 base, with 10 bases between them. Germline assignment: CDR1 MGHDK and CDR2 SYGVNS. The CDR3 spans 14 residues. The CDR3 coding sequence is TGTGCCAGCAGTGCCCCGGGACAGAACACTGAAGCTTTCTTT. It encodes CASSAPGQNTEAFF.

The chain is built from TRBV6-5 and TRBJ2-7; 11 bases match TRBD1. Germline V lookup: CDR1 MNHEY, CDR2 SVGAGI. CDR3 size: 14 residues. The ends lost 4 bases at V and 5 bases at J; junction bases unmatched: 4. The CDR3 coding sequence is TGTGCCAGCAGTTCGGACAGGGGGCGCGACGAGCAGTACTTC. Translating gives CASSSDRGRDEQYF.

The chain combines TRBV29-1 with TRBJ2-3; TRBD2 matches 7 bases. After removal of 5 bases from V and 4 bases from J, the junction contained 9 bases not matched to a gene. There are 14 residues in the CDR3. Germline values: CDR1 SQVTM, CDR2 ANQGSEA. The CDR3 DNA follows: TGCAGCGTTATCCCGGGACTATTTCCAGATACGCAGTATTTT. Translated: CSVIPGLFPDTQYF.

The chain has TRBV19 and TRBJ2-1; 8 bases line up with TRBD1. This CDR3 spans 13 amino acids. From germline, CDR1 is LNHDA and CDR2 SQIVND (reference sequence). V gave up 5 bases and J gave up 6 bases; unmatched junction bases: 3. The CDR3 DNA follows: TGTGCCAGTAGTGTTACAGGGGGCAATGAGCAGTTCTTC. The encoded protein is CASSVTGGNEQFF. The variable domain in full, with the rest retrieved from reference TRBV19 and TRBJ2-1, is DGGITQSPKYLFRKEGQNVTLSCEQNLNHDAMYWYRQDPGQGLRLIYYSQIVNDFQKGDIAEGYSVSREKKESFPLTVTSAQKNPTAFYLCASSVTGGNEQFFGPGTRLTVL.

This rearrangement joins TRBV29-1 to TRBJ1-2; 12 bases fit TRBD1. This CDR3 has 13 residues. After removal of 4 bases from V and 8 bases from J, the junction contained 5 bases not matched to a gene. Germline V gene sequence: CDR1 SQVTM, CDR2 ANQGSEA. In nucleotides, the CDR3 is TGCAGCGTTGTGGGACAGGGGGCCTGGGGCTACACCTTC. Its translation: CSVVGQGAWGYTF.

This clonotype came up a few times. The rearrangement uses TRBV18 and TRBJ2-7; tentatively, D is TRBD2 (5 bases). The CDR3 has 14 amino acids. CDR1 is KGHSH and CDR2 is LQKENI in the germline V gene. V lost 4 bases to trimming and J lost 5 bases, with 15 bases between them. For the CDR3, the DNA is TGTGCCAGCTCACTATCCGGGGTCGGGAACGAGCAGTACTTC. Translating it yields CASSLSGVGNEQYF.

This clonotype was seen ten or more times. J is TRBJ2-1 and V is TRBV6-2 or TRBV6-3; the D gene is possibly TRBD1 (6 bases). V lost 7 bases and J 6 bases, leaving 16 bases between the germline ends. CDR1 and CDR2 (germline): MNHEY, SVGEGT. This CDR3 is built from 14 residues. CDR3 nucleotide sequence: TGTGCCAGCACTAGGGGCCAGGGGAGCAATGAGCAGTTCTTC. Its protein is CASTRGQGSNEQFF.

The chain employs TRBV2 and TRBJ2-2, with TRBD2 identical over 7 bases. From germline, CDR1 is SNHLY and CDR2 FYNNEI. The CDR3 loop spans 17 amino acids. Trimming removed 2 bases from V and 6 bases from J; junction bases left unmatched: 12. CDR3 sequence reads: CASSEIGYGRSAGELFF. CDR3 sequence (DNA): TGTGCCAGCAGTGAAATAGGGTACGGGAGGAGCGCCGGGGAGCTGTTTTTT.

V usage is TRBV12-3 or TRBV12-4 and J usage is TRBJ2-3; 7 positions match TRBD1. Trimming cost V 6 bases and J 2 bases; bases outside gene matches: 5. The CDR3 spans 14 residues. The chain's CDR3 is CASSRQGNTDTQYF. The CDR3 region has the DNA TGTGCCAGCAGCCGACAGGGAAACACAGATACGCAGTATTTT.

For this clonotype: A clone one base away is much larger, so this may be a read error. The chain is built from TRBV12-3 or TRBV12-4 and TRBJ1-4, with D maybe TRBD1 (5 bases). This CDR3 region has 14 residues. V was trimmed by 5 bases and J by 9 bases, leaving 16 bases between them. The CDR3: CASSRDLGEKKLFF. The CDR3 DNA sequence: TGTGCCAGCAGTCGGGACCTAGGGGAAAAAAAACTGTTTTTT.

This clonotype was detected many times. V is TRBV19 and J is TRBJ2-1; D is perhaps TRBD2 (5 bases). Germline CDR1 LNHDA, CDR2 SQIVND (reference sequence). With 6 bases removed from V and 0 bases from J, the gap between germline ends came to 12 bases. The CDR3 contains 15 residues. The CDR3 DNA reads as TGTGCCAGTAGGGTAACTAGTTACTCCTACAATGAGCAGTTCTTC. Translating gives CASRVTSYSYNEQFF.

This clonotype occurred many times. The rearrangement joins TRBV3-1 to TRBJ1-1; D is undetermined. V shed 1 base and J shed 4 bases, with 7 bases lying between them. CDR1 is LGHDT and CDR2 is YNNKEL in the germline V gene (reference sequence). This CDR3 is 13 amino acids long. The CDR3 reads CASSQARGTEAFF. The CDR3 DNA follows: TGTGCCAGCAGCCAAGCGCGTGGCACTGAAGCTTTCTTT.

This CDR3 is CASSSRGLAGDLYEQFF. The CDR3 DNA reads as TGTGCCAGCAGCTCACGAGGGCTAGCGGGAGATTTGTATGAGCAGTTCTTC. The rearrangement uses TRBV7-9 and TRBJ2-1, with 10 bases that match TRBD2. Trimming at V came to 4 bases and at J to 8 bases, leaving 14 bases not matched to a gene. This CDR3 has 17 residues. The germline V gene encodes CDR1 SEHNR and CDR2 FQNEAQ (reference sequence).

This clonotype has ten or more counts. The chain employs TRBV14 and TRBJ2-7; 11 nucleotides agree with TRBD2. CDR1 is SGHDN and CDR2 is FVKESK in the germline V gene. This CDR3 has 14 residues. J gave up 3 bases and V 4 bases, and 2 bases lay outside the gene matches. CDR3 in amino acids: CASSRLAGSYEQYF. In DNA, the CDR3 is TGTGCCAGCAGCCGACTAGCGGGGAGCTACGAGCAGTACTTC.

This clonotype was observed at least ten times. The genes are TRBV2 and TRBJ2-5; 11 nucleotides align to TRBD2. From germline, CDR1 is SNHLY and CDR2 FYNNEI. V was pared by 7 bases and J by 2 bases, with 6 bases of the junction left unmatched. The CDR3 length is 15 residues. The CDR3 DNA is TGTGCCAGCACCGGTTCTAGCGGGAGGCAAGAGACCCAGTACTTC. It is translated as CASTGSSGRQETQYF.

This clonotype was picked up many times. The rearrangement links TRBV18 to TRBJ2-1; D could derive from TRBD1 or TRBD2 (5 bases each). Looked up from germline, CDR1 is KGHSH and CDR2 is LQKENI. This CDR3 has 15 residues. With 3 bases removed from V and 6 bases from J, the gap between germline ends came to 15 bases. CDR3 DNA sequence: TGTGCCAGCTCACCGCTGGCGGGCCAGGGCAATGAGCAGTTCTTC. It is translated as CASSPLAGQGNEQFF.

This clonotype was recorded at least ten times. The gene calls are TRBV7-9 and TRBJ2-5, with D possibly being TRBD1 or TRBD2 (6 bases each). CDR1 and CDR2 from the germline V gene are SEHNR and FQNEAQ (reference sequence). Trimming cost V 5 bases and J 5 bases, with 9 bases left between them. The CDR3 contains 12 residues. The chain's CDR3 is CASSRGRETQYF. Here the CDR3 DNA reads TGTGCCAGCAGCCGGGGGCGGGAGACCCAGTACTTC.

This clonotype has only a few counts. The chain carries TRBV20-1 and TRBJ1-1; D gene uncertain. The germline gives CDR1 DFQATT, CDR2 SNEGSKA (reference sequence). The CDR3 consists of 13 residues. V was shortened by 3 bases and J by 2 bases, with 10 bases between the two germline ends. CDR3 sequence reads: CSASPQLNTEAFF. In DNA, the CDR3 is TGCAGTGCTAGTCCCCAGCTAAACACTGAAGCTTTCTTT.

This chain uses TRBV29-1 with TRBJ2-2; 11 bases fit TRBD1. CDR1 and CDR2 (germline): SQVTM, ANQGSEA. Unmatched junction bases numbered 5, after V lost 4 bases and J lost 4 bases. This CDR3 spans 15 amino acids. CDR3 amino acids: CSVARDRGGTGELFF. The CDR3 nucleotides read TGCAGCGTTGCCCGGGACAGGGGGGGCACCGGGGAGCTGTTTTTT.

At least ten counts were recorded for this clonotype. The rearrangement links TRBV20-1 to TRBJ1-6; no clear D. Germline lookup yields CDR1 DFQATT and CDR2 SNEGSKA (reference sequence). The CDR3 is 14 residues long. Deletions cut 1 base from V and 6 bases from J, with 10 bases between. The CDR3 nucleotides are TGCAGTGCTAGAGGGGAGGGTGGTAATTCACCCCTCCACTTT. It codes for CSARGEGGNSPLHF.